These 12 T cell receptor beta chains were all obtained from the same sample, sequenced in a study of siplizumab effects on memory and regulatory T cells. The protocol was immunoSEQ multiplex PCR, while the TCRdb copy is restricted to in-frame clones and leaves out a portion. The table has approximately 60,000 clones, around three quarters seen once; the top ten hold 0.4% to 0.45%. Source material: memory CD4+ T cells sorted from blood. Receptors were obtained from a human donor in good health.

The chain has TRBV7-2 and TRBJ2-7; maybe TRBD1 (7 bases). Germline loops: CDR1 SGHTA, CDR2 FQGNSA. The CDR3 covers 15 residues. Deletions cut 1 base from V and 1 base from J, with 11 bases between. In nucleotides, the CDR3 is TGTGCCAGCAGCTTAGAGGCAGGGGGGTCCTACGAGCAGTACTTC. It is translated as CASSLEAGGSYEQYF.

The chain carries TRBV19 and TRBJ1-6, with a weak D call TRBD1 (6 bases). The germline V gene has CDR1 LNHDA and CDR2 SQIVND (reference sequence). With 4 bases removed from V and 8 bases from J, the gap between germline ends came to 18 bases. The CDR3 runs to 16 residues. CDR3 sequence reads: CASSNPRTAGDSPLHF. The CDR3 region has the DNA TGTGCCAGTAGTAACCCCCGGACAGCGGGGGATTCACCCCTCCACTTT.

The gene calls are TRBV5-1 and TRBJ2-1; D is tentatively TRBD1 or TRBD2 (6 bases each). This CDR3 comprises 15 residues. Germline CDR1 SGHRS, CDR2 YFSETQ. V was pared by 0 bases and J by 6 bases, with 13 bases between. CDR3 in amino acids: CASSLAGGTGNEQFF. CDR3 in DNA: TGCGCCAGCAGCTTGGCCGGGGGCACGGGCAATGAGCAGTTCTTC.

CDR3 in DNA: TGTGCCAGCAGTCCCCAAGGTGGGCAGAACACTGAAGCTTTCTTT. Translation gives CASSPQGGQNTEAFF. The V and J genes are TRBV6-1 and TRBJ1-1; D uncertain. The germline V and J ends were trimmed by 5 bases and 1 base, with 14 bases remaining between them. The CDR3 has 15 residues. Germline CDR1 reads MNHNS; CDR2 reads SASEGT.

The genes are TRBV19 and TRBJ2-3; 8 bases map to TRBD2. V lost 7 bases, J lost 4 bases, and 10 bases stayed unmatched. Germline V gene data show CDR1 as LNHDA and CDR2 as SQIVND (reference sequence). The CDR3 has 15 residues. CDR3 loop: CASTTPGLGADTQYF. CDR3 DNA: TGTGCCAGTACCACACCGGGACTAGGAGCAGATACGCAGTATTTT.

The V gene is TRBV5-5, the J gene TRBJ2-3, with TRBD1 matching 8 bases. Germline assignment: CDR1 SGHKS and CDR2 YYEKEE (reference sequence). Germline trimming cut 2 bases from V and 5 bases from J; bases unmatched to any gene: 7. The CDR3 has 15 amino acids. The CDR3 DNA sequence: TGTGCCAGCAGCTTACTCCAGGGGGCCGTAGATACGCAGTATTTT. The encoded protein is CASSLLQGAVDTQYF.

This CDR3 reads CASSLTAPGANVLTF. CDR3 DNA sequence: TGTGCCAGCAGCTTAACGGCCCCTGGGGCCAACGTCCTGACTTTC. The rearrangement joins TRBV7-3 to TRBJ2-6; D is unclear. The germline V gene has CDR1 SGHTA and CDR2 FQGTGA. The V gene lost 0 bases and the J gene lost 2 bases, with 5 bases spanning the gap. The CDR3 runs 15 residues. Drawing the rest from reference TRBV7-3 and TRBJ2-6, the complete variable domain is GAGVSQTPSNKVTEKGKYVELRCDPISGHTALYWYRQSLGQGPEFLIYFQGTGAADDSGLPNDRFFAVRPEGSVSTLKIQRTERGDSAVYLCASSLTAPGANVLTFGAGSRLTVL.

The chain recombines TRBV7-2 with TRBJ2-7, with 11 bases matching TRBD2. CDR3 length: 18 amino acids. V was clipped by 3 bases and J by 3 bases; unmatched bases: 13. Germline CDR1 and CDR2: SGHTA and FQGNSA. The DNA for the CDR3 is TGTGCCAGCAGCTTTTCGGTCCTAGCGGGGGGTCTGAGCTACGAGCAGTACTTC. The encoded protein is CASSFSVLAGGLSYEQYF.

This rearrangement joins TRBV28 to TRBJ1-2, with TRBD1 identical over 7 bases. Germline CDR1 and CDR2: MDHEN and SYDVKM. Trimming cost V 6 bases and J 2 bases; bases outside gene matches: 6. This CDR3 has 14 amino acids. The CDR3 sequence: CASSPGTANYGYTF. The CDR3 coding sequence is TGTGCCAGCAGCCCCGGGACAGCCAACTATGGCTACACCTTC.

The chain has TRBV2 and TRBJ2-7; 9 bases agree with TRBD2. With 8 bases clipped from V and 3 bases from J, the junction kept 8 bases outside the gene matches. This CDR3 comprises 14 residues. Germline loops: CDR1 SNHLY, CDR2 FYNNEI. The CDR3 region has the DNA TGTGCCAGCGCGGTGGCGGGGGGGAACTACGAGCAGTACTTC. Translating gives CASAVAGGNYEQYF.

This clone was counted a single time. The chain uses TRBV4-1 and TRBJ2-5, with D possibly called TRBD1 or TRBD2 (6 bases each). V was cut by 1 base and J by 1 base, with 7 bases left in between. Germline V CDR1 and CDR2: MGHRA, YSYEKL. This CDR3 has 14 amino acids. The CDR3 here is CASSQAGAQETQYF. Written as DNA, the CDR3 is TGCGCCAGCAGCCAAGCGGGGGCCCAAGAGACCCAGTACTTC.

The J gene is TRBJ2-3, the V gene TRBV7-9, with 12 bases identical to TRBD2. The germline V gene has CDR1 SEHNR and CDR2 FQNEAQ (reference sequence). V lost 6 bases, J lost 6 bases, and 4 bases stayed unmatched. The CDR3 is made up of 14 amino acids. Here the CDR3 DNA reads TGTGCCAGCAGGCCTAGCGGGGGGGCCGATACGCAGTATTTT. Residues: CASRPSGGADTQYF.